This TCR beta chain was obtained from a study of cytomegalovirus exposure and HLA in healthy donors (dated by TCRdb to about 2017). Study-level background: According to a later analysis, one platform produced both the 120 validation repertoires and the 666 repertoires of the first cohort. A separate validation cohort of about 110 different subjects was used in addition to the approximately 670-subject first cohort. The study aimed to test whether cataloging public T cell receptors could reveal signatures of past pathogen exposure. To predict cytomegalovirus infection status, the study brought together high-throughput TCR immunosequencing, statistical association of individual TCRs with disease status, and machine learning. Study-level results and caveats: The authors suggested that the approach could potentially be generalized to other disease states and immunological phenotypes. A later analysis had no HLA typing for the validation cohort, so co-occurrence there was scored across all 110 or so repertoires. The classifier was reported to diagnose cytomegalovirus status with high specificity and sensitivity in both the original cohort and the validation cohort. A total of roughly 160 TCR beta chains were listed by the study as associated with cytomegalovirus. A later analysis found that TCRs clustered in the first cohort also tended to co-occur in the roughly 120 validation repertoires, with approximately 95% of cluster scores above 0. While some public TCRs were present in many individuals, most TCR sequences turned up only very rarely across donors. A few of the identified cytomegalovirus-associated TCR beta chains were confirmed in vitro to be specific for cytomegalovirus antigens.

The donors belonged to the validation cohort of approximately 130 subjects, which was separate from the approximately 660-subject first cohort. Trimming removed 3 bases from V and 0 bases from J; the gene matches leave 11 bases unexplained. CDR1 is given as SEHNR and CDR2 as FQNEAQ, both from the germline V gene (reference sequence). Reading from cysteine to phenylalanine, the CDR3 counts 19 amino acids. Only the CDR3 region is kept as DNA, spanning 57 bases read in frame from base 1. The library was generated by the immunoSEQ multiplex PCR assay. In the authors' own workflow: A statistical classification framework was built for diagnosing cytomegalovirus status from the catalog of TCR beta chain sequences. The table was pulled from immuneACCESS by TCRdb, which kept in-frame rearrangements only. Such tables lose some clones; where checked, under half of the loss comes from unresolved V genes, and the rest has no known cause. V and J calls and clone size are given by that table; D and trimming were obtained from the DNA. The sample table lists fewer than 150,000 clones, about 84% of them with a count of one. The ten largest account for over 4% of the sample.

On this clone itself: Its recognized antigen is unknown. No clone much larger than this one lies a single base away; base qualities are absent.

The TCR comes from a man aged 18 to 29 in good health and CMV-seronegative. The sample was PBMCs. The rearranged segments are TRBV7-9 and TRBJ2-7, with 13 bases in between that match TRBD2. The DNA sequence follows: TGTGCCAGCAGCTTTCTATTTCCGGGACTAGCGGGAAGCTCCTACGAGCAGTACTTC. Its protein is CASSFLFPGLAGSSYEQYF.